The present entry profiles one T cell receptor (beta chain) with its context. The sample comes from a study of T cell changes during pregnancy in multiple sclerosis. The trim removed 2 bases at V and 10 bases at J, leaving 4 bases unmatched. Germline V gene sequence: CDR1 MGHRA, CDR2 YSYEKL. The CDR3 is 14 amino acids. The assay was immunoSEQ multiplex PCR, and TCRdb's table has in-frame clones only and misses some. This table holds some 120,000 clones, roughly 95% found once. The sequence was collected from a female donor with multiple sclerosis, enrolled in a pregnancy study. The input for sequencing was peripheral blood, taken after pregnancy. This chain connects TRBV4-1 to TRBJ1-4; the match to TRBD1 covers 10 bases. The CDR3 DNA reads as TGCGCCAGCAGCCAACTAGACAGGGGGCGAAAACTGTTTTTT. Translating gives CASSQLDRGRKLFF.